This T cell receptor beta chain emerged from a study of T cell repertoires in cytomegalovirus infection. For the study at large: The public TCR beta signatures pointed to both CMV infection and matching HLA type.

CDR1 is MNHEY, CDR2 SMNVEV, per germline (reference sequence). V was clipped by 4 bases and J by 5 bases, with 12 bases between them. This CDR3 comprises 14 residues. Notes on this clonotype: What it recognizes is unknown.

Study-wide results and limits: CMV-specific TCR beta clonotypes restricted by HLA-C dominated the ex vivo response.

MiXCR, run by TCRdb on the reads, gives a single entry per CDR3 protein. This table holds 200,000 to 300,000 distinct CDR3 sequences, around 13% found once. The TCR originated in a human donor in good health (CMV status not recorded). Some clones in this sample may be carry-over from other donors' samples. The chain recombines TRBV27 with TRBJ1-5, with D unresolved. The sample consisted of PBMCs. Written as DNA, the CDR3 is TGTGCCAGCAGTTGGAGACAAACAGATCAGCCCCAGCATTTT. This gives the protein CASSWRQTDQPQHF.